The subject of this entry is one TCR beta chain. Its specificity is unknown. CDR1 is SEHNR, CDR2 FQNEAQ, per germline (reference sequence). Trimming at V came to 5 bases and at J to 7 bases, leaving 11 bases not matched to a gene. The CDR3 runs 15 residues. RNA extraction gave at least 5.5 micrograms of total RNA per sample. Then a second PCR, running about 7 to 11 cycles, was carried out with a sample-barcoded 5' primer and a J-beta primer mix. TCRdb reprocessed the 5' RACE reads via MiXCR and lists one record per CDR3 protein. The table records about 1.4 million distinct CDR3 sequences, approximately 59% of them present only once. This entry comes from a study of blood T cells in healthy people across ages. Study findings and constraints: The CMV status of each donor remained undetermined, and this could have confounded shifts in expanded clonotypes.

This sequence originates from a man aged 18 to 29 in good health. V gene TRBV7-9 combines with J gene TRBJ2-1; TRBD2 matches 7 bases. Sample: blood. Here the CDR3 reads CASSGGLVSGNEQFF. The CDR3, as DNA: TGTGCCAGCAGCGGTGGTTTGGTTAGCGGGAATGAGCAGTTCTTC.